The 16 T cell receptor beta chains given below trace back to one sample, sequenced in a study of CD8+CD57+ T cells in acquired aplastic anemia. By flow cytometry, patients selected for sequencing had shown an expansion of CD8+CD57+ cells. Genomic DNA, serving as template, underwent TCR beta VDJ and CDR3 profiling. MiXCR, applied by TCRdb to the reads, yields one record per CDR3 protein. The sample has about 260,000 distinct CDR3 sequences, 82% seen once. Sequencing input: sorted CD4+, CD8+, or CD8+CD57+ T cells (not recorded which) from PBMCs. The receptors originated from a human donor with aplastic anemia.

The sample holds one count of this clonotype. V and J are TRBV7-2 and TRBJ2-7; D may match TRBD1 or TRBD2 (6 bases each). Germline V CDR1 and CDR2: SGHTA, FQGNSA. The V and J ends lost 0 bases and 1 base respectively, with 19 bases between them. The CDR3 loop spans 18 amino acids. CDR3 protein: CASSLAGGGTTLSYEQYV. Here the CDR3 DNA reads TGTGCCAGCAGCTTAGCGGGAGGCGGGACAACGCTGTCCTACGAGCAGTACGTC.

The genes are TRBV5-8 and TRBJ2-1; D is ambiguous. V lost 4 bases to trimming and J lost 10 bases, with 9 bases between them. Germline V gene sequence: CDR1 SGHTS, CDR2 YDEGEE. The CDR3 runs to 11 residues. In DNA, the CDR3 is TGTGCCAGCAGCCTTTATCTCGAGCAGTTCTTC. Protein: CASSLYLEQFF.

V is TRBV7-9 and J is TRBJ2-1; D may be TRBD2 (5 bases). The CDR3 has 16 amino acids. Per the germline V gene, CDR1 is SEHNR and CDR2 is FQNEAQ (reference sequence). V dropped 3 bases and J dropped 8 bases, with 20 bases sitting between them. The CDR3 region has the DNA TGTGCCAGCAGCTTTCAAGGAGGAAAGGGTCACGATGAGCAGTTCTTC. Protein sequence: CASSFQGGKGHDEQFF.

On this clonotype: No conserved phenylalanine or tryptophan ends this CDR3, so it is likely a read error. The limits of the CDR3 on the DNA are not certain, so only TCRdb's listed CDR3 is given. The chain is built from TRBV2 and TRBJ2-7; TRBD1, the D gene given by the table, was not confirmed from the DNA. Germline V CDR1 and CDR2: SNHLY, FYNNEI. The CDR3 is 11 amino acids long, termini counted. CDR3 sequence reads: CASGPVGAHTH.

Of note for this clonotype: Relative to the germline gene, one junction end is altered; a read error may explain this. The rearrangement links TRBV5-4 to TRBJ1-2; D gene unclear. The CDR3 is 15 amino acids. The germline V gene has CDR1 SGHNT and CDR2 YYREEE (reference sequence). The CDR3 region is CASNLPTGADYGYTF. The CDR3 DNA reads TGCGCCAGCAACCTGCCAACGGGCGCCGACTATGGCTACACCTTC.

The chain links TRBV7-9 to TRBJ2-3; D may be TRBD2 (6 bases). The length of the CDR3 is 14 residues. Germline lookup yields CDR1 SEHNR and CDR2 FQNEAQ (reference sequence). Trimming stripped 4 bases from V and 13 bases from J, with 21 bases between. The DNA of the CDR3 is TGTGCCAGCAGCTCAGCGGGCAGCCCCGATACTAAGTATTTT. Translated: CASSSAGSPDTKYF.

Details on this clonotype: A read error may produce the germline difference seen at one junction end. The rearrangement links TRBV7-6 to TRBJ2-3; the match to TRBD2 covers 8 bases. CDR1 and CDR2 from the germline V gene are SGHVS and FNYEAQ. The CDR3 has 14 amino acids. Here the CDR3 reads CASSPAGDSSYKEF. The CDR3 DNA reads as TGTGCCAGCAGCCCAGCGGGGGATAGCTCCTACAAGGAGTTT.

Concerning this clonotype: Since no conserved phenylalanine or tryptophan closes the CDR3, a read error is the likely cause. It is unclear where the CDR3 begins or ends on the DNA, so no DNA is shown, and the CDR3 is as TCRdb lists it. The CDR3 loop is CATSDPGPAISPSILVM. The V and J genes are TRBV10-3 and TRBJ1-4. Germline CDR1 and CDR2: ENHRY and SYGVKD. The CDR3 numbers 17 amino acids, ends counted.

This chain uses TRBV7-6 with TRBJ2-7; D not resolved. V lost 2 bases to trimming and J lost 2 bases, with 22 bases between them. The CDR3 is made up of 18 amino acids. Looked up from germline, CDR1 is SGHVS and CDR2 is FNYEAQ. DNA for the CDR3: TGTGCCAGCAGCTTACAGCTACAGTGGAATTCACTTCCCTACGAGCAGTACGTC. Its protein is CASSLQLQWNSLPYEQYV.

The chain has TRBV7-3 and TRBJ2-3, with TRBD2 identical over 7 bases. In germline, CDR1 is SGHTA, CDR2 FQGTGA. CDR3 size: 15 residues. The CDR3 DNA reads TGTGCTAGCTGCACAACGGGGGGAAGCACAGATACGCAGTATTTT. This sequence encodes CASCTTGGSTDTQYF.

J is TRBJ2-7 and V is TRBV7-8; D is perhaps TRBD2 (5 bases). V dropped 2 bases and J dropped 4 bases, with 24 bases sitting between them. This CDR3 has 18 amino acids. Germline loops: CDR1 SGHVS, CDR2 FQNEAQ. The CDR3 reads CASSLHGGPDTQYYEQYV. The CDR3 coding sequence is TGTGCCAGCAGCTTACATGGAGGTCCCGATACGCAGTATTACGAGCAGTACGTC.

The chain is built from TRBV7-9 and TRBJ2-1; tentative D call: TRBD2 (7 bases). The CDR3 covers 16 residues. V was pared by 2 bases and J by 13 bases, with 24 bases between. Germline CDR1 and CDR2: SEHNR and FQNEAQ (reference sequence). The chain's CDR3 is CASSLQGTGGLFVQFF. For the CDR3, the DNA is TGTGCCAGCAGCTTACAGGGGACCGGGGGGCTGTTTGTTCAGTTCTTC.

This clonotype was observed a few times. One junction end does not reproduce the germline sequence, and a read error may be involved. V is TRBV2 and J is TRBJ1-1; TRBD1 is a possible D gene (6 bases). Germline V CDR1 and CDR2: SNHLY, FYNNEI. This CDR3 contains 14 residues. Here the CDR3 reads CASGDGGTDTQAFF. In DNA, the CDR3 is TGTGCCAGCGGGGACGGGGGCACCGATACGCAAGCTTTTTTT.

The J gene is TRBJ2-1, the V gene TRBV7-9; TRBD2 aligns across 10 bases. Germline assignment: CDR1 SEHNR and CDR2 FQNEAQ (reference sequence). V was clipped by 5 bases and J by 9 bases; unmatched bases: 13. The CDR3 is made up of 16 amino acids. The CDR3 DNA sequence: TGTGCCAGCAGCCGGTTGGATAGCGGGAGGAGCGGTGAGCAGTTCTTC. Its translation is CASSRLDSGRSGEQFF.

This clonotype was observed at least ten times. An end of the junction differs from the germline gene, which may be a read error. The chain is built from TRBV13 and TRBJ2-3; TRBD2 aligns across 9 bases. There are 14 residues in the CDR3. CDR1 is PRHDT, CDR2 FYEKMQ, per germline (reference sequence). CDR3 DNA: TGCGCCAGCAGCCAAGCGGGAGGTCCCGATACGCAGTATTTT. As protein: CASSQAGGPDTQYF.

Concerning this clonotype: A junction end diverges from the germline sequence, so it may reflect a read error. This chain uses TRBV7-3 with TRBJ2-5; tentatively, D is TRBD1 (6 bases). The germline V gene encodes CDR1 SGHTA and CDR2 FQGTGA. The CDR3 covers 14 residues. This chain's CDR3 is CASSSGRGQETSSF. The CDR3 DNA is TGTGCCAGCAGCAGCGGCAGGGGACAAGAGACCAGCAGTTTC.